This TCR beta chain derives from a study of blood T cell repertoires in COVID-19. Germline V gene data show CDR1 as ENHRY and CDR2 as SYGVKD. This CDR3 region has 14 residues. J was trimmed by 8 bases and V by 6 bases; bases with no gene match: 9. The repertoire was sequenced with immunoSEQ multiplex PCR; TCRdb's copy has only in-frame clones and lacks some. The sample carries fewer than 110,000 clones, about nine tenths recorded once. This receptor was taken from a woman between 25 and 40 years old with acute or convalescent COVID-19. V and J are TRBV10-3 and TRBJ1-5; 8 bases agree with TRBD1. The sequenced sample consisted of peripheral blood. CDR3 nucleotides: TGTGCCATCAGCCTAGGACAGGGTAGCGAGCCCCAGCATTTT. It yields the protein CAISLGQGSEPQHF.